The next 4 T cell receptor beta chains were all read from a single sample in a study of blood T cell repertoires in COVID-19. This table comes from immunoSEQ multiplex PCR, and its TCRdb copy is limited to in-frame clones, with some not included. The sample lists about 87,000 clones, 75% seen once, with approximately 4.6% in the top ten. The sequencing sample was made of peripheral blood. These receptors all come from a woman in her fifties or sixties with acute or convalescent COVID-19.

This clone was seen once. CDR3 DNA: TGTGCCAGCAGTTCTGACATGGTTGGGCAGCCCCAGCATTTT. It codes for CASSSDMVGQPQHF. The chain joins TRBV27 to TRBJ1-5; unclear D gene. Germline values: CDR1 MNHEY, CDR2 SMNVEV (reference sequence). Trimming removed 4 bases at V and 7 bases at J, with 14 bases between. The CDR3 consists of 14 residues.

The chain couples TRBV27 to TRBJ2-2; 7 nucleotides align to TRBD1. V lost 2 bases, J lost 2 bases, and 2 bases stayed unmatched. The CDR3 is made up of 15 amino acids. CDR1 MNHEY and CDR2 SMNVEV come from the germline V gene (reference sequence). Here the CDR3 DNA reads TGTGCCAGCAGTTTAGACAGGGTTAACACCGGGGAGCTGTTTTTT. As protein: CASSLDRVNTGELFF.

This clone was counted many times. This CDR3 is CASSDHTGSGANVLTF. The CDR3 bases are TGTGCCAGCAGCGATCACACAGGGTCCGGGGCCAACGTCCTGACTTTC. The rearrangement joins TRBV7-8 to TRBJ2-6; D may be TRBD1 (6 bases). Germline lookup yields CDR1 SGHVS and CDR2 FQNEAQ. The CDR3 contains 16 residues. The V end lost 5 bases, the J end lost 4 bases, and 15 bases lay between the germline ends. Looking up the rest from reference TRBV7-8 and TRBJ2-6 gives the full variable domain: GAGVSQSPRYKVAKRGQDVALRCDPISGHVSLFWYQQALGQGPEFLTYFQNEAQLDKSGLPSDRFFAERPEGSVSTLKIQRTQQEDSAVYLCASSDHTGSGANVLTFGAGSRLTVL.

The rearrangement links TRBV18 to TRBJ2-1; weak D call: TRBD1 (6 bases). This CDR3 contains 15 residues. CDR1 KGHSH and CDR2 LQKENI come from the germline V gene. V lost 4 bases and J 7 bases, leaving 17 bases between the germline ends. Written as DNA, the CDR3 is TGTGCCAGCTCACGGGGCACAGGGAGCACTAATGAGCAGTTCTTC. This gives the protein CASSRGTGSTNEQFF. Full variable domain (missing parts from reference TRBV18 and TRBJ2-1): NAGVMQNPRHLVRRRGQEARLRCSPMKGHSHVYWYRQLPEEGLKFMVYLQKENIIDESGMPKERFSAEFPKEGPSILRIQQVVRGDSAAYFCASSRGTGSTNEQFFGPGTRLTVL.